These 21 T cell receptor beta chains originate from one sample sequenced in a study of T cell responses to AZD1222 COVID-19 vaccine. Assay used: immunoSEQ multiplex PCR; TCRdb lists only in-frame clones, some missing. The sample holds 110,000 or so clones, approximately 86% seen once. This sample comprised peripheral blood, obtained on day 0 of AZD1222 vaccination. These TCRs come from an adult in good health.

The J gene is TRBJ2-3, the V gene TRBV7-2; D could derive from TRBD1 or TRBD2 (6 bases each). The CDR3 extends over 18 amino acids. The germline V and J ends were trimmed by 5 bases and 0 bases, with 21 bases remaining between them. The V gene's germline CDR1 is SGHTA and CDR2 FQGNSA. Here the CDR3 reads CASSPRRPGARSTDTQYF. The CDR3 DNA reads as TGTGCCAGCAGCCCCCGGCGTCCGGGGGCGCGGAGCACAGATACGCAGTATTTT.

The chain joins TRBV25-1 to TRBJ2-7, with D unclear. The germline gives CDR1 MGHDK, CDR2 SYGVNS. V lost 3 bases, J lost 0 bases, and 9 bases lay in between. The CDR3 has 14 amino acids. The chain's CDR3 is CASSDPGRSYEQYF. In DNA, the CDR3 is TGTGCCAGCAGTGATCCCGGGCGCTCCTACGAGCAGTACTTC.

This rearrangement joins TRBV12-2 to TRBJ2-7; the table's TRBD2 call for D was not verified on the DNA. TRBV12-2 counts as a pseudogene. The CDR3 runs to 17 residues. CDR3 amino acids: CASRTRIAGGPMNEQYF. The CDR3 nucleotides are TGTGCAAGTCGCACCCGGATAGCGGGGGGGCCGATGAACGAGCAGTACTTC.

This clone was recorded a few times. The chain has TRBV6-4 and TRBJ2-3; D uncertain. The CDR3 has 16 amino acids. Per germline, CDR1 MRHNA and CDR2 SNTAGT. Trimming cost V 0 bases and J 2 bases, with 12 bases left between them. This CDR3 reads CASSDSDGRHTDTQYF. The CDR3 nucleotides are TGTGCCAGCAGTGACTCGGATGGCAGGCACACAGATACGCAGTATTTT.

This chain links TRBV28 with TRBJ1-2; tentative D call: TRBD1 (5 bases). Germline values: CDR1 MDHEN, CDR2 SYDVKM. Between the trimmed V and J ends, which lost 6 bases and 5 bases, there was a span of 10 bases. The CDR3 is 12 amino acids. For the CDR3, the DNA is TGTGCCAGCAGGAATGCAGGGTATGGCTACACCTTC. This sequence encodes CASRNAGYGYTF.

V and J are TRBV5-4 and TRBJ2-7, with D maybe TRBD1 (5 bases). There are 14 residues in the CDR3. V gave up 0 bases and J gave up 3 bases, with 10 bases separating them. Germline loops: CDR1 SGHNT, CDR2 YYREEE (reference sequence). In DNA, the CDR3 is TGTGCCAGCAGCTTGGGCACAGGCGTCTACGAGCAGTACTTC. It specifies CASSLGTGVYEQYF.

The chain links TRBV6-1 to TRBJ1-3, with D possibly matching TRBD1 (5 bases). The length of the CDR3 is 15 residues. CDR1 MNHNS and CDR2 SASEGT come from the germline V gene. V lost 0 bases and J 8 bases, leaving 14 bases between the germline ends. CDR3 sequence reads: CASSEAPGGVYTIYF. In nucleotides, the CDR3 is TGTGCCAGCAGTGAAGCGCCCGGGGGGGTGTACACCATATATTTT.

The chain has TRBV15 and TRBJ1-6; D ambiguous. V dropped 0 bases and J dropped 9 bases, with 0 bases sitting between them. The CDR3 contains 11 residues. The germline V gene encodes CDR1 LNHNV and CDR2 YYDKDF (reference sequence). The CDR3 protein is CATSRDSPLHF. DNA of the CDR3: TGTGCCACCAGCAGAGATTCACCCCTCCACTTT. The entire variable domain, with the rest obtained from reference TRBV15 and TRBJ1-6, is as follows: DAMVIQNPRYQVTQFGKPVTLSCSQTLNHNVMYWYQQKSSQAPKLLFHYYDKDFNNEADTPDNFQSRRPNTSFCFLDIRSPGLGDTAMYLCATSRDSPLHFGNGTRLTVT.

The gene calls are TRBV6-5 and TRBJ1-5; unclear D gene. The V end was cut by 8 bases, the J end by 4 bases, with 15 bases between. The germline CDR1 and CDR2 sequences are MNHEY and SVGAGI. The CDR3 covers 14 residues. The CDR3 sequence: CASRRNSENQPQHF. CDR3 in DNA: TGTGCCAGCCGGAGGAACAGTGAGAATCAGCCCCAGCATTTT.

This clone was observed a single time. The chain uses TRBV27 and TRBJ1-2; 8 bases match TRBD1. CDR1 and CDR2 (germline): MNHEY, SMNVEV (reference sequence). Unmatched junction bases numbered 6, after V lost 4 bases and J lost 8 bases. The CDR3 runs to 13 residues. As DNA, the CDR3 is TGTGCCAGCAGTTCCCAGGGGGCGCGAGGCTACACCTTC. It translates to CASSSQGARGYTF.

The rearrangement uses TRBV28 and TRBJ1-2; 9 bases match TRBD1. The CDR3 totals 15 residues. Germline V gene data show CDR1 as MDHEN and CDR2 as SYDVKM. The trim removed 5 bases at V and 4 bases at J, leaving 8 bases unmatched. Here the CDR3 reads CASSEHRDRAYGYTF. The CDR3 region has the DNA TGTGCCAGCAGTGAGCACCGGGACAGGGCCTATGGCTACACCTTC.

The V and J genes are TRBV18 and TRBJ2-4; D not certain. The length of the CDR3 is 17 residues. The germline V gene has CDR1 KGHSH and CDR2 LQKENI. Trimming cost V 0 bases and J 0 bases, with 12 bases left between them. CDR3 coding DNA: TGTGCCAGCTCACCACCTCGCCAGGAGATAGCCAAAAACATTCAGTACTTC. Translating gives CASSPPRQEIAKNIQYF.

The CDR3 spells CASSLTGDQPQHF. The CDR3 DNA follows: TGTGCCAGCAGTTTGACAGGGGATCAGCCCCAGCATTTT. J is TRBJ1-5 and V is TRBV12-3 or TRBV12-4; 8 bases are a match to TRBD1. The junction had 0 bases not matched to a gene; V was cut back by 3 bases and J by 5 bases. This CDR3 region has 13 residues.

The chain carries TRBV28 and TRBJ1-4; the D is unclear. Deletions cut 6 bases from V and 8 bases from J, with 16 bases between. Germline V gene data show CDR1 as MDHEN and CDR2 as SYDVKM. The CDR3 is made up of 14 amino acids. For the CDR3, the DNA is TGTGCCAGCAGCGTCCGAATAACAGAGGAAAAACTGTTTTTT. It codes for CASSVRITEEKLFF.

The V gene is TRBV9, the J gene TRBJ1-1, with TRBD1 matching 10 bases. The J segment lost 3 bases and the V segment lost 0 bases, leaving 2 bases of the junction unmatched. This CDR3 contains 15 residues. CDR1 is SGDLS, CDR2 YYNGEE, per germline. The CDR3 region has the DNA TGTGCCAGCAGCGTAGGGGGGACAGGGGACACTGAAGCTTTCTTT. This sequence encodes CASSVGGTGDTEAFF.

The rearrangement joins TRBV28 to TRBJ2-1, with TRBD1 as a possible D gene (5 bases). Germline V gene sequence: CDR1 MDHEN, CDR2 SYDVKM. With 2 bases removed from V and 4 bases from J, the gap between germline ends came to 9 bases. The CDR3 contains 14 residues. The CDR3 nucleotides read TGTGCCAGCAGTTTACCACAGGCTTACAATGAGCAGTTCTTC. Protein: CASSLPQAYNEQFF.

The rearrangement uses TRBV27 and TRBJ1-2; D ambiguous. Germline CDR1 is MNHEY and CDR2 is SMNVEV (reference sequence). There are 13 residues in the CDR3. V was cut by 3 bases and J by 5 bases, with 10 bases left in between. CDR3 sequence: CASSFGNSYGYTF. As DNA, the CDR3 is TGTGCCAGCAGTTTCGGGAACTCTTATGGCTACACCTTC.

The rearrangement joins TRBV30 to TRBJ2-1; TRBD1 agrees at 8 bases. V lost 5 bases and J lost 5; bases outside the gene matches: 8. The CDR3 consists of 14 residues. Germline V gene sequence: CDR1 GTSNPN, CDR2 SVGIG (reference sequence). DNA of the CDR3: TGTGCCTGGGACCCCGGGACAGGAAACAATGAGCAGTTCTTC. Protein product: CAWDPGTGNNEQFF.

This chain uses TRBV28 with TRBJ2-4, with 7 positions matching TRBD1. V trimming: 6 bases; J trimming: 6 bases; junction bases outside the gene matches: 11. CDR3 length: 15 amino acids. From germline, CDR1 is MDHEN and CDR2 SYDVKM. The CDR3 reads CASSYPPGQLNIQYF. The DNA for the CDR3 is TGTGCCAGCAGCTACCCCCCGGGACAGCTAAACATTCAGTACTTC. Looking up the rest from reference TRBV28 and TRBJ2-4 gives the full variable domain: DVKVTQSSRYLVKRTGEKVFLECVQDMDHENMFWYRQDPGLGLRLIYFSYDVKMKEKGDIPEGYSVSREKKERFSLILESASTNQTSMYLCASSYPPGQLNIQYFGAGTRLSVL.

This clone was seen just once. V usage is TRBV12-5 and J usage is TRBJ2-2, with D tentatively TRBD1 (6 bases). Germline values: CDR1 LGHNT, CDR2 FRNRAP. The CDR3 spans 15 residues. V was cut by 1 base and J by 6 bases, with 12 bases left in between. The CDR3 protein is CASGLADRRAGELFF. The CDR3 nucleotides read TGTGCTAGTGGTTTGGCCGACAGGCGAGCCGGGGAGCTGTTTTTT.

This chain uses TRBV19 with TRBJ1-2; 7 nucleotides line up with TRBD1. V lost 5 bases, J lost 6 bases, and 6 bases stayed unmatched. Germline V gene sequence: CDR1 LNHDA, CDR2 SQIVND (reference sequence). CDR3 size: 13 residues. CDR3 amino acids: CASSSYQGDGYTF. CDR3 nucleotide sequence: TGTGCCAGTAGTTCCTATCAGGGGGATGGCTACACCTTC.